Listed here are 24 T cell receptor beta chains from one sample, sequenced in a study of blood T cell repertoires in COVID-19. Some clones are missing from TCRdb's copy, which holds only in-frame ones; the method was immunoSEQ multiplex PCR. The table records about 310,000 clones, about 90% of them present only once. Sequences were obtained from peripheral blood. The receptors were gathered from a woman aged 40 to 50 with COVID-19, enrolled during active disease.

This clone appeared a single time. The chain carries TRBV19 and TRBJ1-2; TRBD1 is a possible D gene (5 bases). CDR3 length: 15 residues. CDR1 is LNHDA, CDR2 SQIVND, per germline (reference sequence). Deletions cut 5 bases from V and 0 bases from J, with 13 bases between. The CDR3 here is CASSFTGVANYGYTF. CDR3 sequence (DNA): TGTGCCAGTAGTTTCACAGGTGTTGCTAACTATGGCTACACCTTC.

This chain links TRBV21-1 with TRBJ1-5. TRBV21-1 is flagged as a pseudogene. There are 13 residues in the CDR3. The CDR3 bases are TGTGCCAGCAGCAAGCTAAGCAATCAGCCCCAGCATTTT. Amino acids: CASSKLSNQPQHF.

The chain is built from TRBV27 and TRBJ1-3; D uncertain. The germline V gene has CDR1 MNHEY and CDR2 SMNVEV (reference sequence). Trimming stripped 6 bases from V and 0 bases from J, with 12 bases between. The CDR3 length is 15 residues. The CDR3 DNA reads as TGTGCCAGCAGCTTTAATCGGGACTCTGGAAACACCATATATTTT. Translation: CASSFNRDSGNTIYF.

This chain joins TRBV3-1 (or the pseudogene TRBV3-2) and TRBJ2-7, with D hard to call. Germline CDR1 is LGHDT and CDR2 is YNNKEL (reference sequence). V was cut by 5 bases and J by 3 bases, with 8 bases left in between. This CDR3 comprises 12 residues. Written as DNA, the CDR3 is TGTGCCAGCAGCTGGCTTTTCTACGAGCAGTACTTC. It is translated as CASSWLFYEQYF.

The chain carries TRBV29-1 and TRBJ2-1; D perhaps matches TRBD2 (6 bases). The V end was cut by 3 bases, the J end by 0 bases, with 15 bases between. CDR1 and CDR2 (germline): SQVTM, ANQGSEA. The CDR3 runs to 16 residues. The CDR3 sequence is CSVEVGGVGSYNEQFF. DNA of the CDR3: TGCAGCGTTGAGGTAGGAGGGGTGGGCTCCTACAATGAGCAGTTCTTC.

The rearrangement links TRBV6-2 or TRBV6-3 to TRBJ1-1; the match to TRBD1 covers 9 bases. The CDR3 has 14 amino acids. J gave up 5 bases and V 6 bases, and 7 bases lay outside the gene matches. Germline V gene data show CDR1 as MNHEY and CDR2 as SVGEGT. In DNA form, the CDR3 reads TGTGCCAGCAGCCCCCGAGGACAGGGGACTGAAGCTTTCTTT. Protein: CASSPRGQGTEAFF.

The chain carries TRBV19 and TRBJ1-4; 10 bases line up with TRBD1. V gave up 9 bases and J gave up 7 bases; unmatched junction bases: 5. Germline assignment: CDR1 LNHDA and CDR2 SQIVND (reference sequence). This CDR3 has 13 amino acids. DNA of the CDR3: TGTGCCAGCAGGGGACAGGGGTCTGAAAAACTGTTTTTT. Its translation is CASRGQGSEKLFF.

This clone was recorded a few times. Its ends do not fully match the called genes, so a read error is possible. V gene TRBV7-7 combines with J gene TRBJ1-6; TRBD1 agrees at 7 bases. This CDR3 region has 16 residues. CDR1 SSHAT and CDR2 FNYEAQ come from the germline V gene (reference sequence). CDR3 amino acids: CASSLGCSRGNSPLHF. DNA of the CDR3: TGTGCTAGCAGCTTAGGTTGTTCCAGGGGGAATTCACCCCTCCACTTT.

V usage is TRBV3-1 (or the pseudogene TRBV3-2) and J usage is TRBJ2-7, with 7 nucleotides matching TRBD1. Germline values: CDR1 LGHDT, CDR2 YNNKEL (reference sequence). This CDR3 has 19 amino acids. V shed 1 base, J shed 0 bases, and the junction held 15 bases outside the gene matches. CDR3 nucleotide sequence: TGTGCCAGCAGCCAAGGGCTGGACAGGACTCCATTTAGCTCCTACGAGCAGTACTTC. It translates to CASSQGLDRTPFSSYEQYF.

The chain couples TRBV6-6 to TRBJ1-1; D is unresolved. CDR1 is MNHNY and CDR2 is SVGAGI in the germline V gene (reference sequence). V was trimmed by 2 bases and J by 0 bases, leaving 7 bases between them. The CDR3 is 14 amino acids. The CDR3 coding sequence is TGTGCCAGCAGTTACCTCTCTCTGAACACTGAAGCTTTCTTT. The encoded protein is CASSYLSLNTEAFF.

This rearrangement joins TRBV14 to TRBJ2-1; 7 bases match TRBD1. The V and J ends lost 2 bases and 3 bases, in that order; junction bases with no gene match: 10. The CDR3 length is 17 residues. Per the germline V gene, CDR1 is SGHDN and CDR2 is FVKESK. CDR3 loop: CASSQHRGNSVYNEQFF. The CDR3 bases are TGTGCCAGCAGCCAACACAGGGGAAATAGTGTCTACAATGAGCAGTTCTTC. The full variable domain, its missing parts supplied by reference TRBV14 and TRBJ2-1, is EAGVTQFPSHSVIEKGQTVTLRCDPISGHDNLYWYRRVMGKEIKFLLHFVKESKQDESGMPNNRFLAERTGGTYSTLKVQPAELEDSGVYFCASSQHRGNSVYNEQFFGPGTRLTVL.

The chain uses TRBV19 and TRBJ2-7; tentative D call: TRBD2 (5 bases). Between the trimmed V and J ends, which lost 6 bases and 0 bases, there was a span of 12 bases. This CDR3 spans 14 amino acids. Germline V gene lookup returns CDR1 LNHDA and CDR2 SQIVND (reference sequence). CDR3 sequence reads: CASSRTWGSYEQYF. The CDR3 region has the DNA TGTGCCAGTAGCCGGACTTGGGGCTCCTACGAGCAGTACTTC.

CDR3 protein: CASSLYRADTEAFF. In nucleotides, the CDR3 is TGTGCCAGCAGCCTCTACAGGGCGGACACTGAAGCTTTCTTT. This sequence joins TRBV7-9 and TRBJ1-1; D possibly corresponds to TRBD1 (6 bases). This CDR3 spans 14 amino acids. From germline, CDR1 is SEHNR and CDR2 FQNEAQ (reference sequence). V lost 5 bases and J 3 bases, leaving 13 bases between the germline ends.

This sequence joins TRBV18 and TRBJ1-3, with D uncertain. CDR1 KGHSH and CDR2 LQKENI come from the germline V gene. The V and J ends lost 3 bases and 1 base respectively, with 10 bases between them. The CDR3 runs 15 residues. CDR3 nucleotide sequence: TGTGCCAGCTCACCTCTCCGAGTTTCTGGAAACACCATATATTTT. As protein: CASSPLRVSGNTIYF.

The rearrangement joins TRBV9 to TRBJ1-1; no clear D gene. Germline V gene sequence: CDR1 SGDLS, CDR2 YYNGEE. V was trimmed by 0 bases and J by 6 bases, leaving 12 bases between them. CDR3 length: 14 amino acids. CDR3 sequence: CASSVGGGLPEAFF. The DNA of the CDR3 is TGTGCCAGCAGCGTAGGTGGTGGGCTCCCTGAAGCTTTCTTT.

The V call is TRBV4-1, the J call TRBJ1-5; TRBD1 matches 11 bases. The germline CDR1 and CDR2 sequences are MGHRA and YSYEKL. This CDR3 has 19 amino acids. V was clipped by 3 bases and J by 3 bases; unmatched bases: 13. The CDR3 here is CASSQFRDRGKRNNQPQHF. In DNA form, the CDR3 reads TGCGCCAGCAGCCAGTTCCGGGACAGGGGGAAAAGAAACAATCAGCCCCAGCATTTT.

The J gene is TRBJ1-5, the V gene TRBV7-2; 9 nucleotides line up with TRBD1. The V gene's germline CDR1 is SGHTA and CDR2 FQGNSA. The CDR3 covers 15 residues. Trimming at V came to 5 bases and at J to 1 base, leaving 3 bases not matched to a gene. CDR3 in DNA: TGTGCCAGCAGCAGGGACAGGGTGAGCAATCAGCCCCAGCATTTT. Its translation is CASSRDRVSNQPQHF. Full variable domain (rest looked up from reference TRBV7-2 and TRBJ1-5): GAGVSQSPSNKVTEKGKDVELRCDPISGHTALYWYRQSLGQGLEFLIYFQGNSAPDKSGLPSDRFSAERTGGSVSTLTIQRTQQEDSAVYLCASSRDRVSNQPQHFGDGTRLSIL.

The chain joins TRBV5-1 to TRBJ1-2, with D unclear. The CDR3 runs to 15 residues. Germline V gene lookup returns CDR1 SGHRS and CDR2 YFSETQ. Trimming took 0 bases from V and 4 from J, leaving 13 bases between them. Written as DNA, the CDR3 is TGCGCCAGCAGCTTGGGAATAGGAGAAACCTATGGCTACACCTTC. This translates into CASSLGIGETYGYTF.

The genes are TRBV9 and TRBJ2-5, with 7 bases aligning to TRBD2. The ends lost 4 bases at V and 5 bases at J; junction bases unmatched: 14. The CDR3 loop spans 16 amino acids. CDR1 and CDR2 (germline): SGDLS, YYNGEE. The CDR3 region has the DNA TGTGCCAGCAGCTCCGGTGGGGCGGGAGTGGGTGAGACCCAGTACTTC. Amino acids: CASSSGGAGVGETQYF.

The V call is TRBV9, the J call TRBJ1-2; D is perhaps TRBD1 (5 bases). V lost 1 base and J lost 2, with 12 bases in between. Germline-derived CDR1 and CDR2 are SGDLS and YYNGEE. This CDR3 contains 15 residues. CDR3 in amino acids: CASSVTGQLNYGYTF. DNA for the CDR3: TGTGCCAGCAGCGTAACAGGACAATTAAACTATGGCTACACCTTC. The full variable domain, in which reference TRBV9 and TRBJ1-2 provide the parts outside the CDR3, is DSGVTQTPKHLITATGQRVTLRCSPRSGDLSVYWYQQSLDQGLQFLIQYYNGEERAKGNILERFSAQQFPDLHSELNLSSLELGDSALYFCASSVTGQLNYGYTFGSGTRLTVV.

This clone was counted a single time. The genes are TRBV6-5 and TRBJ1-1; no clear D gene. V shed 0 bases and J shed 2 bases, with 7 bases lying between them. This CDR3 comprises 14 residues. The germline gives CDR1 MNHEY, CDR2 SVGAGI. The CDR3 DNA sequence: TGTGCCAGCAGTTACTCGGGCCTAAACACTGAAGCTTTCTTT. Encoded protein: CASSYSGLNTEAFF.

In DNA form, the CDR3 reads TGTGCCAGCAGCTTAGAAGGTCTCGACAGGGGGCTGGAAAAACTGTTTTTT. As protein: CASSLEGLDRGLEKLFF. V gene TRBV7-9 combines with J gene TRBJ1-4; 10 nucleotides match TRBD1. After removal of 1 base from V and 8 bases from J, the junction contained 10 bases not matched to a gene. The CDR3 loop spans 17 amino acids. Germline lookup yields CDR1 SEHNR and CDR2 FQNEAQ (reference sequence).

As concerns this clone: The junction and the germline gene differ at one end; a read error may be behind it. This chain joins TRBV7-7 and TRBJ2-5; 8 bases line up with TRBD1. In germline, CDR1 is SSHAT, CDR2 FNYEAQ (reference sequence). This CDR3 has 15 residues. The CDR3 DNA is TGTGCTAGCAGGGCAGTAGGGACAGGAGGGGAGACCCAGTACTTC. This sequence encodes CASRAVGTGGETQYF.

This rearrangement joins TRBV5-6 to TRBJ2-5; maybe TRBD2 (6 bases). Trimming removed 0 bases from V and 4 bases from J, with 7 bases in between. The CDR3 totals 13 residues. Germline-derived CDR1 and CDR2 are SGHDT and YYEEEE. This CDR3 reads CASSLVGGETQYF. The CDR3 bases are TGTGCCAGCAGCTTGGTGGGGGGAGAGACCCAGTACTTC.